This note documents a single T cell receptor (beta chain) sequence. This sample is part of a study of blood T cells in healthy people across ages. A second roughly 6 to 12 cycle PCR used barcoded and J-beta primers. TCRdb analysed the 5' RACE reads with MiXCR anew, one entry per CDR3 protein. The sample has 800,000 or so distinct CDR3 sequences, 20% to 25% seen once. The CDR3 consists of 13 residues. The V gene lost 6 bases and the J gene lost 4 bases, with 12 bases spanning the gap. Germline CDR1 MNHEY, CDR2 SVGAGI. These data were also reused for a study on T cells of mothers and their children.

Sequencing was done on a sample of blood. The clonotype was recovered from a boy younger than 18 in good health. The J gene is TRBJ1-1, the V gene TRBV6-5; D unclear. The DNA of the CDR3 is TGTGCCAGCAGCCGCTCAATGGGCACTGAAGCTTTCTTT. Translating it yields CASSRSMGTEAFF.